Listed below are T cell receptor beta chains from one sample, sequenced in a study of blood T cell repertoires in COVID-19. Repertoires were generated with immunoSEQ multiplex PCR, while TCRdb's copy carries only in-frame clones and drops some. The sample shows 200,000 or so clones, around nine tenths of them seen only once. The material sequenced was peripheral blood. The receptors here all came from a woman in her 40s who had recovered from COVID-19. The conserved cysteine and the conserved F or W are not part of the CDR3 here.

V gene	J gene	CDR3 protein
TRBV29-1	TRBJ2-7	SVEARTGGYEQY
TRBV29-1	TRBJ2-7	SVAGQGVYEQY
TRBV10-3	TRBJ2-1	AISPDRENEQF
TRBV11-3	TRBJ2-7	AEGVTGLAGSYEQY
TRBV9	TRBJ2-1	ASSLGGFSEQF
TRBV7-2	TRBJ1-5	ASSLSGDQPQH
TRBV6-1	TRBJ2-7	ASSEARLAVYEQY
TRBV5-4	TRBJ1-2	ASSTPVSYGYT
TRBV19	TRBJ1-6	ASSILNNSPLH
TRBV10-3	TRBJ2-7	AISEGTGFPYEQY
TRBV5-1	TRBJ2-2	ASSSGTSGYTGELF
TRBV12-3/TRBV12-4	TRBJ1-2	ASSSTDYGYT
TRBV27	TRBJ1-6	ASRPALRNNSPLH
TRBV30	TRBJ1-5	AWQEGARNQPQH
TRBV11-2	TRBJ1-4	ASSLRRRGQGGDEKLF
TRBV21-1	TRBJ2-2	ASSNCVGTGTPSNTGELF
TRBV19	TRBJ2-1	ATSGGTFHFYNEQF
TRBV28	TRBJ2-1	ASSSPSGTVSYNEQF
TRBV30	TRBJ1-2	AGSGAANYGYT
TRBV5-1	TRBJ2-7	ASSYDRVSYEQY
TRBV18	TRBJ2-4	ASSPGSGSGIQY
TRBV30	TRBJ1-5	AWSVRDNQPQH
TRBV19	TRBJ2-1	ASSVGLAGGSSYNEQF
TRBV7-9	TRBJ1-1	ASSLRDRTTEAF
TRBV27	TRBJ1-4	ASSDETGSGEKLF